This TCR beta chain appears in the sequencing data of a study of a mutant IDH1 vaccine in newly diagnosed glioma (dated by TCRdb to about 2021). In the study overall: Of the 32 patients who were treated, about 62% were male and 37.5% were female, and the mean age was about 37 years. Peripheral blood samples were drawn at six visits, namely V03 (baseline), V05, V07, V10, V12 and V13. For exploratory analyses, 25 to 30 treated patients had longitudinal TCRB deep sequencing done wherever samples were available. Before enrollment, most patients had been given radiochemotherapy with temozolomide as standard therapy, while the rest had received either radiotherapy alone or temozolomide alone.

Library prep was done by the immunoSEQ multiplex PCR assay. The hsTCRB Kit was used according to the manufacturer's protocol to amplify rearranged TCR beta chain sequences. An Illumina MiSeq was used to sequence the TCRB libraries. On the study's bioinformatics: Demultiplexing, trimming and gene mapping were performed with the kit vendor's proprietary platform. TCRdb's version of the immuneACCESS table is confined to in-frame rearrangements and falls short of the full clone set. An unresolved V gene accounts for under half of the shortfall where checked; the remainder is of unknown origin. V, J and clone size were drawn from that table, and D and trimming were deduced from the DNA. Present in this sample are 70,000 to 95,000 clones, around 80% of which were seen just once. The top ten constitute about 5.6% of the sample. What the time point label conveys for this sample: baseline, week 1 (first vaccination visit). The intended sense of this specimen's treatment or condition label: pre-vaccination baseline after standard-of-care therapy. The donors had newly diagnosed IDH1-mutant astrocytomas of WHO grade 3 or 4 that showed loss of nuclear ATRX. The samples were drawn from NOA16, a multicentre, single-arm, open-label phase I trial in Germany that tested a mutant IDH1 peptide vaccine in humans for the first time. Blood drawn at visit V03 was used as the baseline sample for immunogenicity testing. Genomic DNA for TCRB sequencing was extracted from EDTA blood using the DNeasy Blood and Tissue Kit.

Overall study results and their limits: The authors stated that sample limitations prevented analyses of patient blood samples from being reproduced. Changes in the top peripheral T cell clonotypes picked up by TCRB sequencing did not appear to be linked to pseudoprogression. PBMC samples for TCRB deep sequencing were selected based on availability. Vaccine-induced immune responses across multiple MHC alleles were detected in approximately 93% of patients.

With regard to this clone: Its antigen is still unknown. Per-base quality was not reported, and no clone a single base away is much larger than it.

Its CDR3 holds 16 amino acids, cysteine through phenylalanine. Only the CDR3 part of the read is kept: 48 bases, read in frame from the first base. CDR1 and CDR2 are drawn from the germline V gene: SGHRS, YFSETQ. V is cut back by 4 bases and J by 1 base, with 3 bases in the junction unmatched. Specimen: PBMCs, collected from a glioma patient treated with radiotherapy, temozolomide or both. The clonotype comes from a man aged 35-49 years with glioma. Some clones in this sample may be carry-over from other donors' samples. In this chain, TRBV5-1 is recombined with TRBJ2-5; TRBD2 agrees with 14 junctional bases. The sequence in DNA is TGCGCCAGCAGCGGGACTAGCGGGGGCACCCAAGAGACCCAGTACTTC. Its protein is CASSGTSGGTQETQYF.